This T cell receptor beta chain was captured by sequencing in a study of blood T cell repertoires in COVID-19. In the original processing: Estimates of nucleated cell counts were drawn from the amplification of reference gene primers. Measured with immunoSEQ multiplex PCR; TCRdb has only the in-frame clones, and not every one. That table supplies the V and J calls and clone size; D and trimming were determined from the DNA. Seen here are 170,000 or so clones, about nine tenths observed once, and the top ten hold roughly 8.6%. This CDR3 region has 13 residues. Per the germline V gene, CDR1 is SNHLY and CDR2 is FYNNEI. V shed 4 bases and J shed 3 bases, with 6 bases lying between them.

This sequence was found in a woman aged 18-30 years who had recovered from COVID-19. The chain couples TRBV2 to TRBJ2-2; no definite D call. Sequencing used PBMCs or T cells enriched from blood (not recorded which). The chain's CDR3 is CASSVQYTGELFF. DNA for the CDR3: TGTGCCAGCAGTGTGCAGTACACCGGGGAGCTGTTTTTT.